Here is one T cell receptor beta chain with its context. Its target is unknown. Despite likely unrecorded immune exposures, the donors were nominally healthy at the time of sampling. In the PCR, 60 Vbeta and 13 Jbeta primers were used. The protocol was immunoSEQ multiplex PCR, while the TCRdb copy is restricted to in-frame clones and leaves out a portion. This sample has about 200,000 clones, with approximately 80% found just once. The data are from a study of cytomegalovirus exposure and HLA in healthy donors. Study-wide results and caveats: What was likely a sequencing artifact was a cluster of highly shared sequence variants. In an earlier analysis, about 90% or about 30%: the productive usage of most TCR beta V segments. Association of approximately 18,000 TCR beta sequences with HLA alleles was found at 0.05 false discovery rate in a later analysis.

CDR3 length: 15 amino acids. V lost 5 bases and J lost 0; bases outside the gene matches: 5. The V gene's germline CDR1 is SGHAT and CDR2 FQNNGV. The chain carries TRBV11-2 and TRBJ2-3; 7 bases map to TRBD1. The sample comprised PBMCs. The receptor was derived from a woman in her twenties or thirties in good health and CMV-seronegative. As DNA, the CDR3 is TGTGCCAGCAGCCGACAGGGTGAAAGCACAGATACGCAGTATTTT. It specifies CASSRQGESTDTQYF.